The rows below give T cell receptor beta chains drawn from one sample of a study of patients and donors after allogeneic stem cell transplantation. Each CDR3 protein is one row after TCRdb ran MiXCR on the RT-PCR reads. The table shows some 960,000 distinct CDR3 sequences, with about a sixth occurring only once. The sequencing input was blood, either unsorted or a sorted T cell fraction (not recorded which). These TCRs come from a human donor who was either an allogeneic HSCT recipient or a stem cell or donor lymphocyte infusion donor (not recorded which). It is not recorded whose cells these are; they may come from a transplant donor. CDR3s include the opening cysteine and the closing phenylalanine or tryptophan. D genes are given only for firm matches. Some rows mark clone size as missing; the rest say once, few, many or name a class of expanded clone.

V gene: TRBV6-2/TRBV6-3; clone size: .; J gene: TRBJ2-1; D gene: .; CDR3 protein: CASSYSRGVSYNEQFF; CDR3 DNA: TGTGCCAGCAGTTACAGTAGGGGTGTCTCCTACAATGAGCAGTTCTTC
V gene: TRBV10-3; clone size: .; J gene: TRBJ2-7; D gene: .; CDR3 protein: CATREWRDTLGEQYF; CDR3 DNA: TGTGCCACCCGAGAGTGGCGGGACACCCTTGGGGAGCAGTACTTC
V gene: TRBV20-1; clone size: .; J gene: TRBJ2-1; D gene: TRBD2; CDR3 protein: CSARLTSGRDSYNEQFF; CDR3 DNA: TGCAGTGCTAGACTGACTAGCGGGAGGGACTCCTACAATGAGCAGTTCTTC
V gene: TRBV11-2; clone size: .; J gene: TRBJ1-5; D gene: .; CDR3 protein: CASSPARGMNQPQHF; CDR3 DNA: TGTGCCAGCAGCCCAGCCCGGGGTATGAATCAGCCCCAGCATTTT
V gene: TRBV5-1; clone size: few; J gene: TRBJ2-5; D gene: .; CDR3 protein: CASSLEAGRQETQYF; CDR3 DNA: TGCGCCAGCAGCTTGGAGGCGGGTCGCCAAGAGACCCAGTACTTC
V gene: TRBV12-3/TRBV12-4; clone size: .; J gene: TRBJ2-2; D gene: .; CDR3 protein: CASSLRGQGSGELFF; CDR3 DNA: TGTGCCAGCAGTTTGCGGGGGCAGGGTTCCGGGGAGCTGTTTTTT
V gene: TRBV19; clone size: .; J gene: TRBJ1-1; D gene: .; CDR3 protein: CASSIAAGRSAFF; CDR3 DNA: TGTGCCAGTAGTATTGCGGCAGGGAGGTCAGCTTTCTTT
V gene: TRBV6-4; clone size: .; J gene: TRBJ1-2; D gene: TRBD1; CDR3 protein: CASSVEQGAPGGYTF; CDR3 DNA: TGTGCCAGCAGTGTGGAACAGGGGGCGCCGGGTGGCTACACCTTC
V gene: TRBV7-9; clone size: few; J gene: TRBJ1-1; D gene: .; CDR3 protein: CASSSDSLGEAFF; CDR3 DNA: TGTGCCAGCAGCTCGGACAGTTTGGGGGAAGCTTTCTTT
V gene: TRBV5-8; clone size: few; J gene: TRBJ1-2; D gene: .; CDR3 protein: CASSLVGGAEWGYTF; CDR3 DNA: TGTGCCAGCAGCTTGGTAGGGGGAGCGGAGTGGGGCTACACCTTC
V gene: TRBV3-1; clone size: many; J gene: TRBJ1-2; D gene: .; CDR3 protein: CASSQGGRTYGYTF; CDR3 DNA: TGTGCCAGCAGCCAAGGAGGGCGGACCTATGGCTACACCTTC
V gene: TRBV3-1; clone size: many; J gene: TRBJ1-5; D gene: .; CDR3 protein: CASSQDRFGPQHF; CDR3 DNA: TGTGCCAGCAGCCAAGATCGGTTCGGGCCCCAGCATTTT
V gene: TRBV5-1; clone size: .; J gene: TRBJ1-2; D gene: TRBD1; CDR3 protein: CASSPPTGEGRGYTF; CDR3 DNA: TGCGCCAGCAGCCCTCCGACAGGGGAGGGAAGGGGCTACACCTTC
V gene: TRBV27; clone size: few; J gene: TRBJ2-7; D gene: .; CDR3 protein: CASSLGGLSEQYF; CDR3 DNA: TGTGCCAGCAGTTTAGGGGGACTGAGTGAGCAGTACTTC
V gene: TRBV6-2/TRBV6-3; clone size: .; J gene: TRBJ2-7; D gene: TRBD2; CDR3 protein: CASSPSGTSGGFSYEQYF; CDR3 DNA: TGTGCCAGCAGCCCGTCCGGGACTAGCGGGGGGTTCTCCTACGAGCAGTACTTC
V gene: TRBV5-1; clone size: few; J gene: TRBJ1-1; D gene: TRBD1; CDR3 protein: CASTTGTGGGNTEAFF; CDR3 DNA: TGCGCCAGCACTACTGGGACAGGGGGCGGGAACACTGAAGCTTTCTTT
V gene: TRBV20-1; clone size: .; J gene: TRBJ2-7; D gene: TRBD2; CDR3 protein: CSASGLAGTKGSEQYF; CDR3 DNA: TGCAGTGCCTCAGGACTAGCGGGAACTAAGGGAAGCGAGCAGTACTTC
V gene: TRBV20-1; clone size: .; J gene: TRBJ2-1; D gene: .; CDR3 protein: CSARDSGNSYNEQFF; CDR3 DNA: TGCAGTGCTAGAGATAGCGGAAACTCCTACAATGAGCAGTTCTTC
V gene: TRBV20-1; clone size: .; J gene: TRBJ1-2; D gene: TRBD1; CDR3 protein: CSAVDRGRDRGYTF; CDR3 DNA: TGCAGTGCTGTAGACAGGGGTCGGGATCGTGGCTACACCTTC
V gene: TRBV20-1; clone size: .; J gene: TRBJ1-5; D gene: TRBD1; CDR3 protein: CSARGDRDEQPQHF; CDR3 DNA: TGCAGTGCTAGAGGGGACAGGGATGAACAGCCCCAGCATTTT
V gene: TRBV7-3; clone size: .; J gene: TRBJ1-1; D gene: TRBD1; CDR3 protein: CASSMDRLGTEAFF; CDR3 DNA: TGTGCCAGCAGCATGGACAGGTTAGGCACTGAAGCTTTCTTT
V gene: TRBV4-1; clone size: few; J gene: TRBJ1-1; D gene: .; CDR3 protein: CASSPWGQENTEAFF; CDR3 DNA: TGCGCCAGCAGCCCCTGGGGGCAGGAGAACACTGAAGCTTTCTTT
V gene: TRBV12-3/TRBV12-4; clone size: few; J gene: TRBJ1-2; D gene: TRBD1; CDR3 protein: CASARTGSNYGYTF; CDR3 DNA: TGTGCCAGCGCCCGGACAGGTTCGAACTATGGCTACACCTTC
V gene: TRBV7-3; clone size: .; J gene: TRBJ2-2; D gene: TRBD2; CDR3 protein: CASSHTSGLTGELFF; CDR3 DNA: TGTGCCAGCAGCCACACTAGCGGTCTCACCGGGGAGCTGTTTTTT
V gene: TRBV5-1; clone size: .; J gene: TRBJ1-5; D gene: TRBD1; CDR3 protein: CASSLEGQGLNQPQHF; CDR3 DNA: TGCGCCAGCAGCTTGGAGGGACAGGGTCTCAATCAGCCCCAGCATTTT
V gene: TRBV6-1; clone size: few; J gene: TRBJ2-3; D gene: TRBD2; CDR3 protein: CASSRGLAGGVLDTQYF; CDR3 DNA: TGTGCCAGCAGCCGAGGACTAGCGGGAGGCGTCCTAGATACGCAGTATTTT
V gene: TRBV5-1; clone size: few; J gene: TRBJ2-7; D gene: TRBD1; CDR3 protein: CASSSPPGRGYDEQYF; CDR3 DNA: TGCGCCAGCAGTTCCCCCCCCGGCAGGGGGTACGACGAGCAGTACTTC
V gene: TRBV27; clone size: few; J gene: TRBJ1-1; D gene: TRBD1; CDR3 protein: CASHPGGNTEAFF; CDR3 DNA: TGTGCCAGCCACCCAGGGGGTAACACTGAAGCTTTCTTT
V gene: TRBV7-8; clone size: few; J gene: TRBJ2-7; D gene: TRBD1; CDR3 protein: CASTDRGNAEQYF; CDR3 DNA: TGTGCCAGTACTGACAGGGGTAATGCCGAGCAGTACTTC
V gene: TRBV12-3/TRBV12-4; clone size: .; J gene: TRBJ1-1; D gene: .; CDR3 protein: CASRGGQTNTEAFF; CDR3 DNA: TGTGCCAGCAGGGGAGGACAGACAAACACTGAAGCTTTCTTT
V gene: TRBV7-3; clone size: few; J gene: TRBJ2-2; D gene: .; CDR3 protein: CASRVDRLNTGELFF; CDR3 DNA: TGTGCCAGCAGGGTAGACAGACTGAACACCGGGGAGCTGTTTTTT
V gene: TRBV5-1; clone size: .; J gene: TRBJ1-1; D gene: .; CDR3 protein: CASSLYNGHNTEAFF; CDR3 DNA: TGCGCCAGCAGCCTATACAACGGACACAACACTGAAGCTTTCTTT
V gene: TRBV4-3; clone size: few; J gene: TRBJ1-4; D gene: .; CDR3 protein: CASSQDRQGTEKLFF; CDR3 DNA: TGCGCCAGCAGCCAAGATCGCCAGGGTACAGAAAAACTGTTTTTT
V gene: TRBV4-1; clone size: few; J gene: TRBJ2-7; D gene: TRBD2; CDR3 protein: CASSQVASGEGHYEQYF; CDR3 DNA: TGCGCCAGCAGCCAAGTGGCTAGCGGCGAGGGGCACTACGAGCAGTACTTC
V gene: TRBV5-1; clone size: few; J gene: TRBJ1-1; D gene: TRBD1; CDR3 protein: CASARQGETEAFF; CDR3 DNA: TGCGCCAGCGCTAGACAGGGGGAAACTGAAGCTTTCTTT
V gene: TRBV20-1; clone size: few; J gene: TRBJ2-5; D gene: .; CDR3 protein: CSAKDRVRETQYF; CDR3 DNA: TGCAGTGCTAAGGACCGGGTGAGGGAGACCCAGTACTTC
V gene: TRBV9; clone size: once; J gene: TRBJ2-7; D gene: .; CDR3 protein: CASSVGVTGPIYEQYF; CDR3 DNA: TGTGCCAGCAGCGTGGGTGTGACAGGCCCTATCTACGAGCAGTACTTC
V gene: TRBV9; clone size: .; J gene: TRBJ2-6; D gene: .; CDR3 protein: CASSPYMTEAGANVLTF; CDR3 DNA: TGTGCCAGCAGCCCATACATGACAGAGGCTGGGGCCAACGTCCTGACTTTC
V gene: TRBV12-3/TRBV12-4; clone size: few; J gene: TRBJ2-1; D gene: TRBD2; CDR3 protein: CASSYRLAGGDEQFF; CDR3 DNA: TGTGCCAGCAGTTACCGACTAGCGGGGGGCGATGAGCAGTTCTTC
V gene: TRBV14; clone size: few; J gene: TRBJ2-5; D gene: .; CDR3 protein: CASSQDLKGILETQYF; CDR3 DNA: TGTGCCAGCAGCCAAGATCTTAAGGGGATTTTGGAGACCCAGTACTTC
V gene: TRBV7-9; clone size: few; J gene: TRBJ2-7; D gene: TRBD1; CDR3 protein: CASSLNDRGSYEQYF; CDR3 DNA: TGTGCCAGCAGCTTAAATGACAGGGGCTCCTACGAGCAGTACTTC
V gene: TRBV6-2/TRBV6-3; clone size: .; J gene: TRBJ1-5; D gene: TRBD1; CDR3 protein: CASSRTGGAQPQHF; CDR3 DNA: TGTGCCAGCAGCCGGACAGGGGGCGCGCAGCCCCAGCATTTT
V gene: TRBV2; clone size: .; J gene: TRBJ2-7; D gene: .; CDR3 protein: CASRVSRGDYEQYF; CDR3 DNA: TGTGCCAGCAGAGTATCCCGAGGGGACTACGAGCAGTACTTC
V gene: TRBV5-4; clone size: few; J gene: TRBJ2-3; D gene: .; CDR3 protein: CASSQGQITDTQYF; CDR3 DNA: TGTGCCAGCAGCCAAGGACAGATCACAGATACGCAGTATTTT
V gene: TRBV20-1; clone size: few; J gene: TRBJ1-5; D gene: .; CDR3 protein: CSARTSGLHLPLCSNQPQHF; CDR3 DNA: TGCAGTGCCCGAACCTCGGGGCTACACCTCCCACTGTGTAGCAATCAGCCCCAGCATTTT
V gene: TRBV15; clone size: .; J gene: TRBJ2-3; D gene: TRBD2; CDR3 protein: CATSRALREGSDTQYF; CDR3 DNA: TGTGCCACCAGCAGAGCGTTGCGGGAGGGCAGTGATACGCAGTATTTT
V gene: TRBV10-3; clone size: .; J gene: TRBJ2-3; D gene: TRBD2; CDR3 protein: CAISEYASGGSADTQYF; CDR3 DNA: TGTGCCATCAGTGAGTACGCTAGCGGGGGGTCCGCAGATACGCAGTATTTT
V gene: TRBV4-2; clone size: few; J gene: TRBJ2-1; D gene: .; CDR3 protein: CASSQDRAPNEQFF; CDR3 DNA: TGTGCCAGCAGCCAAGATCGGGCCCCTAATGAGCAGTTCTTC
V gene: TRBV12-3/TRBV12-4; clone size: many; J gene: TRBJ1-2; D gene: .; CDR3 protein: CASSPRRLGYGYTF; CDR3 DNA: TGTGCCAGCAGTCCCAGGAGGTTAGGCTATGGCTACACCTTC
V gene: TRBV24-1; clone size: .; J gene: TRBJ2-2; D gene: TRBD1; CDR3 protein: CATRGQGTGELFF; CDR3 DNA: TGTGCCACAAGAGGACAGGGGACCGGGGAGCTGTTTTTT
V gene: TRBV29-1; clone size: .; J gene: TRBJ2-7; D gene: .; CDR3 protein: CSVEKRGTYEQYF; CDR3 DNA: TGCAGCGTTGAAAAGAGGGGGACCTACGAGCAGTACTTC
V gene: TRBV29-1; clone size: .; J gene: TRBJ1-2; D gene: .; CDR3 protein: CSVEQGMDTYGYTF; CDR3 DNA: TGCAGCGTTGAACAGGGGATGGACACCTATGGCTACACCTTC
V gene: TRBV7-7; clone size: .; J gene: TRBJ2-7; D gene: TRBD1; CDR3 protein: CASSQDRGLSYEQYF; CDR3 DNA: TGTGCTAGCAGCCAGGACAGGGGGCTTTCCTACGAGCAGTACTTC
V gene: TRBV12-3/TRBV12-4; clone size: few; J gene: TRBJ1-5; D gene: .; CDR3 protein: CASWTVSNQPQHF; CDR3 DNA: TGTGCCAGCTGGACAGTTAGCAATCAGCCCCAGCATTTT